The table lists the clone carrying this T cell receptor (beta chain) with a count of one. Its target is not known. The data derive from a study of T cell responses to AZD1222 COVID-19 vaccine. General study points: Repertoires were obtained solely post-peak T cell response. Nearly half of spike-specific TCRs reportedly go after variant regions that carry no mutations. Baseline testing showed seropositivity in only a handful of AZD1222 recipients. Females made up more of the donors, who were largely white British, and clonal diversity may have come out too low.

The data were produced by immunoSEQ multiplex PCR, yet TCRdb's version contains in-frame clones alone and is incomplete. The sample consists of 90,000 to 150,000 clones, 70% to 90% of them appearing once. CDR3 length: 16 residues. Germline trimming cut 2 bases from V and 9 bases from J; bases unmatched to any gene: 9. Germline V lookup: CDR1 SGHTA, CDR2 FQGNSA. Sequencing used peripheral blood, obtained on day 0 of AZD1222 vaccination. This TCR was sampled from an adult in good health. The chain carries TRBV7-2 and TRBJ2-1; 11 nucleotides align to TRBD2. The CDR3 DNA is TGTGCCAGCAGCTTAAGAACTAGCGGGGGATTGATTGAGCAGTTCTTC. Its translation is CASSLRTSGGLIEQFF.